The 28 T cell receptor beta chains in this list originate from one sample, sequenced in a study of T-cell reconstitution after alpha-beta-depleted transplantation in children. Unique molecular identifiers were incorporated when the TCRbeta library was constructed. From the PCR reads, TCRdb called clonotypes with MiXCR, one entry per CDR3 protein. The sample records 330,000 or so distinct CDR3 sequences, about 9.4% being singletons. This specimen consisted of PBMCs, obtained before TCRalphabeta/CD19-depleted stem cell transplant. The receptor set was obtained from a boy younger than two with acute myeloid leukemia, due to receive a stem cell transplant.

This clonotype was counted many times. The chain is built from TRBV28 and TRBJ2-6, with D unclear. Germline loops: CDR1 MDHEN, CDR2 SYDVKM. V lost 2 bases and J 1 base, leaving 6 bases between the germline ends. This CDR3 contains 15 residues. The CDR3 region is CASSLLGSGANVLTF. In DNA, the CDR3 is TGTGCCAGCAGTTTACTGGGATCTGGGGCCAACGTCCTGACTTTC.

This clonotype has ten or more counts. The CDR3 DNA follows: TGTGCCAGCAGCCCTCGATCGGGTCAGGCCGAGCAGTACTTC. Residues: CASSPRSGQAEQYF. The V gene is TRBV7-2, the J gene TRBJ2-7; no firm D call. Germline assignment: CDR1 SGHTA and CDR2 FQGNSA. This CDR3 region has 14 residues. V was clipped by 5 bases and J by 6 bases, with 17 bases between them.

The chain joins TRBV24-1 to TRBJ2-2; TRBD1 is a possible D gene (7 bases). Germline assignment: CDR1 KGHDR and CDR2 SFDVKD. This CDR3 has 20 residues. V lost 5 bases to trimming and J lost 0 bases, with 24 bases between them. The CDR3 DNA sequence: TGTGCCACCAGTGCCCGACAGGGCGGACTATCACCTTCGAACACCGGGGAGCTGTTTTTT. Its translation: CATSARQGGLSPSNTGELFF.

Ten or more counts support this clonotype. The chain is built from TRBV9 and TRBJ2-1; 10 bases are shared with TRBD2. The length of the CDR3 is 15 residues. Germline V gene data show CDR1 as SGDLS and CDR2 as YYNGEE. V lost 1 base and J lost 15; bases outside the gene matches: 13. The CDR3 spells CASSVLGLAGAQRFF. The CDR3, as DNA: TGTGCCAGCAGCGTATTAGGTCTAGCGGGAGCCCAGAGGTTCTTC. Together with reference TRBV9 and TRBJ2-1, the CDR3 gives the full variable domain: DSGVTQTPKHLITATGQRVTLRCSPRSGDLSVYWYQQSLDQGLQFLIQYYNGEERAKGNILERFSAQQFPDLHSELNLSSLELGDSALYFCASSVLGLAGAQRFFGPGTRLTVL.

This chain uses TRBV4-1 with TRBJ2-3, with 14 bases identical to TRBD2. The trim removed 8 bases at V and 3 bases at J, leaving 4 bases unmatched. Germline V gives CDR1 MGHRA, CDR2 YSYEKL. The CDR3 consists of 15 residues. CDR3 protein: CASRGTSGSTDTQYF. DNA of the CDR3: TGCGCCAGCCGCGGGACTAGCGGGAGTACAGATACGCAGTATTTT.

This clonotype was counted only a few times. V is TRBV5-6 and J is TRBJ1-4; D not certain. The CDR3 is 15 residues long. Germline V gene sequence: CDR1 SGHDT, CDR2 YYEEEE. Trimming stripped 1 base from V and 7 bases from J, with 14 bases between. CDR3 amino acids: CASSLYESYGEKLFF. The CDR3 nucleotides are TGTGCCAGCAGCTTGTATGAGTCCTACGGTGAAAAACTGTTTTTT. Based on the CDR3 plus reference TRBV5-6 and TRBJ1-4, the full variable domain is DAGVTQSPTHLIKTRGQQVTLRCSPKSGHDTVSWYQQALGQGPQFIFQYYEEEERQRGNFPDRFSGHQFPNYSSELNVNALLLGDSALYLCASSLYESYGEKLFFGSGTQLSVL.

In its sample, this clonotype was seen a few times. The rearrangement joins TRBV4-3 to TRBJ2-2; 10 bases are shared with TRBD2. From germline, CDR1 is LGHNA and CDR2 YSLEER. Losses at the gene ends were 3 bases for V and 1 base for J; bases not matched to a gene: 5. The CDR3 has 17 residues. DNA for the CDR3: TGCGCCAGCAGCCACCCCAGCGGGAGGGGGAACACCGGGGAGCTGTTTTTT. The encoded protein is CASSHPSGRGNTGELFF.

This clonotype was found many times. DNA of the CDR3: TGTGCCAGCAGCTCACAGCCCGGGGCCCAATTGACCCAGTACTTC. It specifies CASSSQPGAQLTQYF. The chain has TRBV7-2 and TRBJ2-5; D assignment may be TRBD1 or TRBD2 (5 bases each). CDR3 length equals 15 residues. V was pared by 4 bases and J by 7 bases, with 19 bases between. Germline CDR1 reads SGHTA; CDR2 reads FQGNSA.

The rearrangement uses TRBV7-2 and TRBJ1-1; D not certain. V was cut by 1 base and J by 1 base, with 10 bases left in between. Germline V gene lookup returns CDR1 SGHTA and CDR2 FQGNSA. This CDR3 region has 15 residues. The CDR3 DNA reads as TGTGCCAGCAGCTTAGGAGCACGGGGGAACACTGAAGCTTTCTTT. It yields the protein CASSLGARGNTEAFF.

This clonotype was seen many times. The chain uses TRBV12-3 or TRBV12-4 and TRBJ1-5; TRBD1 aligns across 7 bases. V was pared by 2 bases and J by 5 bases, with 12 bases of the junction left unmatched. This CDR3 is built from 17 residues. CDR3 DNA: TGTGCCAGCAGTTTACGTTCCGGCCCAGGGGGGCATCAGCCCCAGCATTTT. As protein: CASSLRSGPGGHQPQHF.

Regarding this clonotype: A single base separates this from a much larger clone, so it may be a read error. The chain links TRBV29-1 to TRBJ2-7; D gene uncertain. V was clipped by 3 bases and J by 5 bases, with 14 bases between them. The CDR3 contains 13 residues. Germline assignment: CDR1 SQVTM and CDR2 ANQGSEA. The CDR3 is CSVDEVVFNEQYF. The CDR3 DNA is TGCAGCGTTGACGAGGTGGTGTTCAACGAGCAGTACTTC.

Points on this clonotype: This may be a read error: a much more frequent sequence differs by one nucleotide. This chain connects TRBV28 to TRBJ1-1; D unresolved. Germline CDR1 MDHEN, CDR2 SYDVKM. The CDR3 covers 12 residues. CDR3: CASNWMNAEAFF. DNA of the CDR3: TGTGCCAGCAATTGGATGAACGCTGAAGCTTTCTTT. The variable domain in full, completed from reference TRBV28 and TRBJ1-1, reads DVKVTQSSRYLVKRTGEKVFLECVQDMDHENMFWYRQDPGLGLRLIYFSYDVKMKEKGDIPEGYSVSREKKERFSLILESASTNQTSMYLCASNWMNAEAFFGQGTRLTVV.

This clonotype was picked up many times. V and J are TRBV4-3 and TRBJ2-1; D unresolved. Trimming removed 0 bases from V and 10 bases from J, with 19 bases in between. The germline CDR1 and CDR2 sequences are LGHNA and YSLEER. The CDR3 extends over 16 amino acids. CDR3 coding DNA: TGCGCCAGCAGCCAAGATCTTGGCCTAGGGTCCCAAGAGCAGTTCTTC. Protein sequence: CASSQDLGLGSQEQFF.

This clonotype was counted ten times or more. The rearrangement uses TRBV25-1 and TRBJ2-2, with D perhaps matching TRBD1 or TRBD2 (5 bases each). Germline CDR1 is MGHDK and CDR2 is SYGVNS. The ends were cut back, 3 bases at V and 0 bases at J, with 8 bases in the middle. CDR3 length: 15 residues. This CDR3 reads CASSDTGPNTGELFF. In DNA, the CDR3 is TGTGCCAGCAGTGATACGGGACCGAACACCGGGGAGCTGTTTTTT.

There are many counts of this clonotype. The J gene is TRBJ1-5, the V gene TRBV12-3 or TRBV12-4; perhaps TRBD1 as D (5 bases). V was trimmed by 5 bases and J by 9 bases, leaving 17 bases between them. CDR3 length: 14 amino acids. Written as DNA, the CDR3 is TGTGCCAGCAGTCCTGGGGGAGCCGAGGGGCCCCAGCATTTT. Its translation is CASSPGGAEGPQHF.

This clonotype was found many times. The J gene is TRBJ2-3, the V gene TRBV5-1, with D possibly TRBD1 on 5 matching bases. This CDR3 is 15 amino acids long. Trimming stripped 4 bases from V and 2 bases from J, with 14 bases between. Germline V gene data show CDR1 as SGHRS and CDR2 as YFSETQ. CDR3 nucleotides: TGCGCCAGCAGCGTGACAGTACTAAACACAGATACGCAGTATTTT. Its protein product is CASSVTVLNTDTQYF.

The V and J genes are TRBV21-1 and TRBJ2-5; the table's D call, TRBD1, was not checked against the DNA. TRBV21-1 is a documented pseudogene. The CDR3 is 15 amino acids. The CDR3 region has the DNA TGTGCCAGCAGCAAACCTCCAGGGGAAAAAGAGACCCAGTACTTC. Protein sequence: CASSKPPGEKETQYF.

This clonotype was counted at least ten times. The chain is built from TRBV5-1 and TRBJ2-1, with TRBD1 matching over 9 bases. The germline V gene encodes CDR1 SGHRS and CDR2 YFSETQ. The CDR3 covers 15 residues. The V gene end was trimmed by 1 base and the J gene end by 6 bases; junction bases not matched to a gene: 5. Written as DNA, the CDR3 is TGCGCCAGCAGCTTGTGGACAGGGGCAACCAATGAGCAGTTCTTC. It is translated as CASSLWTGATNEQFF. The full variable domain, in which reference TRBV5-1 and TRBJ2-1 provide the parts outside the CDR3, is KAGVTQTPRYLIKTRGQQVTLSCSPISGHRSVSWYQQTPGQGLQFLFEYFSETQRNKGNFPGRFSGRQFSNSRSEMNVSTLELGDSALYLCASSLWTGATNEQFFGPGTRLTVL.

This clonotype was counted only a few times. V is TRBV4-2 and J is TRBJ2-6, with TRBD2 identical over 7 bases. The ends lost 4 bases at V and 1 base at J; junction bases unmatched: 7. Germline CDR1 and CDR2: LGHNA and YNFKEQ. CDR3 length: 17 amino acids. This CDR3 reads CASSPQMRESGANVLTF. CDR3 DNA sequence: TGTGCCAGCAGCCCCCAGATGCGGGAGTCTGGGGCCAACGTCCTGACTTTC.

Ten or more counts support this clonotype. The rearrangement links TRBV12-3 or TRBV12-4 to TRBJ2-3, with 9 bases identical to TRBD1. The CDR3 runs 13 residues. V lost 6 bases and J lost 4; bases outside the gene matches: 2. In DNA, the CDR3 is TGTGCCAGCAGAAGACAGGGGGCAGATACGCAGTATTTT. Its translation is CASRRQGADTQYF.

This clonotype was recorded many times. V gene TRBV25-1 combines with J gene TRBJ2-7; TRBD2 agrees at 12 bases. This CDR3 comprises 21 residues. V was pared by 3 bases and J by 5 bases, with 23 bases of the junction left unmatched. The V gene's germline CDR1 is MGHDK and CDR2 SYGVNS. This CDR3 reads CASSDLTGEKTGLAGPNEQYF. CDR3 in DNA: TGTGCCAGCAGTGACCTGACAGGGGAAAAAACAGGACTAGCGGGACCCAACGAGCAGTACTTC.

This clonotype was counted many times. The J gene is TRBJ2-3, the V gene TRBV29-1; 14 bases line up with TRBD2. Germline CDR1 is SQVTM and CDR2 is ANQGSEA. CDR3 size: 17 residues. Trimming cost V 4 bases and J 1 base; bases outside gene matches: 7. In DNA form, the CDR3 reads TGCAGCGTTGCCGGGACTAGCGGGGGAGGGGGCACAGATACGCAGTATTTT. Amino acids: CSVAGTSGGGGTDTQYF.

This clonotype was found many times. This chain connects TRBV7-2 to TRBJ2-5, with D possibly TRBD1 on 5 matching bases. The CDR3 is made up of 14 amino acids. The V gene lost 5 bases and the J gene lost 2 bases, with 12 bases spanning the gap. Germline CDR1 SGHTA, CDR2 FQGNSA. CDR3 region: CASSTRVQQETQYF. For the CDR3, the DNA is TGTGCCAGCAGCACCAGGGTCCAGCAAGAGACCCAGTACTTC.

This clonotype has only a few counts. V and J are TRBV3-1 and TRBJ2-7, with D tentatively TRBD2 (5 bases). The V end was cut by 0 bases, the J end by 1 base, with 28 bases between. CDR1 and CDR2 (germline): LGHDT, YNNKEL (reference sequence). CDR3 size: 21 residues. CDR3 residues: CASSQDLPGSEIYGQSYEQYF. In DNA form, the CDR3 reads TGTGCCAGCAGCCAAGATCTTCCAGGTAGCGAAATATACGGTCAATCCTACGAGCAGTACTTC.

The V gene is TRBV11-2, the J gene TRBJ2-7, with 10 bases lining up with TRBD2. This CDR3 comprises 15 residues. The trim removed 7 bases at V and 2 bases at J, leaving 8 bases unmatched. Germline CDR1 reads SGHAT; CDR2 reads FQNNGV. DNA for the CDR3: TGTGCCAGCACTAGCGGGACTAGCGAAACCTACGAGCAGTACTTC. Its translation: CASTSGTSETYEQYF.

This clonotype was counted at least ten times. The J gene is TRBJ1-2, the V gene TRBV29-1, with D perhaps TRBD1 (5 bases). The V end was cut by 5 bases, the J end by 2 bases, with 12 bases between. Germline V gene sequence: CDR1 SQVTM, CDR2 ANQGSEA. The CDR3 is made up of 13 amino acids. CDR3 protein: CSVRWGSNYGYTF. DNA of the CDR3: TGCAGCGTTCGTTGGGGGTCCAACTATGGCTACACCTTC. Full variable domain (rest looked up from reference TRBV29-1 and TRBJ1-2): SAVISQKPSRDICQRGTSLTIQCQVDSQVTMMFWYRQQPGQSLTLIATANQGSEATYESGFVIDKFPISRPNLTFSTLTVSNMSPEDSSIYLCSVRWGSNYGYTFGSGTRLTVV.

The chain carries TRBV5-4 and TRBJ2-2; D might be TRBD1 or TRBD2, each matching 5 bases. V was trimmed by 4 bases and J by 0 bases, leaving 16 bases between them. This CDR3 is built from 17 residues. In germline, CDR1 is SGHNT, CDR2 YYREEE (reference sequence). The DNA of the CDR3 is TGTGCCAGCAGCCCCTCCCCCGGGACGGCGAACACCGGGGAGCTGTTTTTT. Translated, it gives CASSPSPGTANTGELFF.

Ten or more counts support this clonotype. The rearrangement joins TRBV4-3 to TRBJ2-3; the match to TRBD2 covers 11 bases. Germline V gene lookup returns CDR1 LGHNA and CDR2 YSLEER. The junction had 3 bases not matched to a gene; V was cut back by 4 bases and J by 3 bases. The CDR3 totals 15 residues. In DNA form, the CDR3 reads TGCGCCAGCAGCCTGACTAGCGGGGAGACAGATACGCAGTATTTT. It is translated as CASSLTSGETDTQYF.